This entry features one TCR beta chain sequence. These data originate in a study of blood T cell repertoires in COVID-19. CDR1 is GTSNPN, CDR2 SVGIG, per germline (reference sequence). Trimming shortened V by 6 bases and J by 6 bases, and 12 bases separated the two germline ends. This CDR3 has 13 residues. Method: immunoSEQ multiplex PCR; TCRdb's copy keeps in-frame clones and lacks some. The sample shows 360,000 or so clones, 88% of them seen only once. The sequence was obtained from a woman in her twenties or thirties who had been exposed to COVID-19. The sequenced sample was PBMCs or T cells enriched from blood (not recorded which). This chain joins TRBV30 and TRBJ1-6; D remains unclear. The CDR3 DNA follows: TGTGCCTGTCACCGGGGAGGTAATTCACCCCTCCACTTT. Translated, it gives CACHRGGNSPLHF.